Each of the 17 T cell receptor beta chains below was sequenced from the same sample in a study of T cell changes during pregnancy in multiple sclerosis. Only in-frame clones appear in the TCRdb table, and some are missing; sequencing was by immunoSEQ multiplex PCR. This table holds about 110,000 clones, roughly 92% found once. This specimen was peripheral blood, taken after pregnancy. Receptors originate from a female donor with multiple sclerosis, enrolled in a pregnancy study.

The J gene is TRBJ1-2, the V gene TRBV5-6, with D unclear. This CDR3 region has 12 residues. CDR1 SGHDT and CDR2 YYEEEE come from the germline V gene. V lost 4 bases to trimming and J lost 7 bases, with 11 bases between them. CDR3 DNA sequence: TGTGCCAGCAGCGCAGACTGGAGTGGCTACACCTTC. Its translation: CASSADWSGYTF.

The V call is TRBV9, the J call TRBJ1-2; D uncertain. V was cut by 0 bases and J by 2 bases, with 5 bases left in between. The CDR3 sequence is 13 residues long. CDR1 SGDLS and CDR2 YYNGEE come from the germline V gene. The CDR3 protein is CASSVAGNYGYTF. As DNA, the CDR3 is TGTGCCAGCAGCGTAGCGGGGAACTATGGCTACACCTTC.

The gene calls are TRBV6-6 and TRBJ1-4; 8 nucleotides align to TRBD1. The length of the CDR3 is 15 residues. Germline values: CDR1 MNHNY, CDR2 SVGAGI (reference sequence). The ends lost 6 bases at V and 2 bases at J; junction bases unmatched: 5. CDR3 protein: CASSFRDRTNEKLFF. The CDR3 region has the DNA TGTGCCAGCAGCTTCCGGGACAGGACTAATGAAAAACTGTTTTTT.

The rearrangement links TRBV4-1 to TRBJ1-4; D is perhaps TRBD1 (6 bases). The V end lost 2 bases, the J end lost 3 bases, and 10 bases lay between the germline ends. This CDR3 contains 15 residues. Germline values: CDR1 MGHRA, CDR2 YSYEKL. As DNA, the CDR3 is TGCGCCAGCAGCCAATATGACAGGTCTAATGAAAAACTGTTTTTT. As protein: CASSQYDRSNEKLFF.

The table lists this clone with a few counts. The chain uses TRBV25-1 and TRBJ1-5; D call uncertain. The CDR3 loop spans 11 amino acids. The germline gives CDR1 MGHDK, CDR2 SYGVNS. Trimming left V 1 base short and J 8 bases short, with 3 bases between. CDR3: CASSESKPQHF. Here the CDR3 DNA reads TGTGCCAGCAGTGAATCAAAGCCCCAGCATTTT.

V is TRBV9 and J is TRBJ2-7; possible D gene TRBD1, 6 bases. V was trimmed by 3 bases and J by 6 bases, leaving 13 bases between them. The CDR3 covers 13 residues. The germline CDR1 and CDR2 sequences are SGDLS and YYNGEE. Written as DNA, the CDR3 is TGTGCCAGCAGCGCCGGGACAACTGGCGAGCAGTACTTC. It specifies CASSAGTTGEQYF.

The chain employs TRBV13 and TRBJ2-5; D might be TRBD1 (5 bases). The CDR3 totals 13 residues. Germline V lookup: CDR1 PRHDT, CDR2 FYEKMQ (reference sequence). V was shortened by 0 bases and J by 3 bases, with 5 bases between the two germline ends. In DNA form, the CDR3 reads TGTGCCAGCAGCTTAGGACAGGAAGAGACCCAGTACTTC. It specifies CASSLGQEETQYF.

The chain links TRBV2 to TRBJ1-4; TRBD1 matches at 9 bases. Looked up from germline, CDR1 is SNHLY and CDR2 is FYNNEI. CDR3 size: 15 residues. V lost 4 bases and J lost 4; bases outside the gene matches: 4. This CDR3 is CASSVGDRDNEKLFF. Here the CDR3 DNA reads TGTGCCAGCAGTGTGGGGGACAGGGATAATGAAAAACTGTTTTTT.

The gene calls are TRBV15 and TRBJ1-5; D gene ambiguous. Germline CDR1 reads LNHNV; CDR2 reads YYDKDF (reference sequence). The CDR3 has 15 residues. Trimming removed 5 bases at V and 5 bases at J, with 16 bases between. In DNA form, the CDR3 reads TGTGCCACCAGCTCCCGGGAACCAGGCGATCAGCCCCAGCATTTT. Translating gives CATSSREPGDQPQHF.

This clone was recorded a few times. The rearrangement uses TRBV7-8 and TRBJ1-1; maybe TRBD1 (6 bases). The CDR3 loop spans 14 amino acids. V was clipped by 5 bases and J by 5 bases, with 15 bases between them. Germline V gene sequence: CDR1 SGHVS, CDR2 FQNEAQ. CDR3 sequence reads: CASSPRQGHTEAFF. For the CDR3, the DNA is TGTGCCAGCAGCCCGCGTCAGGGGCATACTGAAGCTTTCTTT.

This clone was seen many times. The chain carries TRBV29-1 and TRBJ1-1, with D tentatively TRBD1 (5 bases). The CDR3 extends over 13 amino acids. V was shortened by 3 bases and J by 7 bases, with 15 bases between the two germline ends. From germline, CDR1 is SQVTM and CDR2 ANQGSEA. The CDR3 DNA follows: TGCAGCGTTGACCCAATGGGACTGGGTGAAGCTTTCTTT. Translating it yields CSVDPMGLGEAFF. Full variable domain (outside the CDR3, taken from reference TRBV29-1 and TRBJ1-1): SAVISQKPSRDICQRGTSLTIQCQVDSQVTMMFWYRQQPGQSLTLIATANQGSEATYESGFVIDKFPISRPNLTFSTLTVSNMSPEDSSIYLCSVDPMGLGEAFFGQGTRLTVV.

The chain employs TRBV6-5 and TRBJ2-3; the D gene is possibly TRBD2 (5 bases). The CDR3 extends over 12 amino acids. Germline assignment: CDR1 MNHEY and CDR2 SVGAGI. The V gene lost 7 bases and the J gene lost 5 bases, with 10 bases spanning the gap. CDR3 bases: TGTGCCAGCAACTCAGAGGGAGATACGCAGTATTTT. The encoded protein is CASNSEGDTQYF.

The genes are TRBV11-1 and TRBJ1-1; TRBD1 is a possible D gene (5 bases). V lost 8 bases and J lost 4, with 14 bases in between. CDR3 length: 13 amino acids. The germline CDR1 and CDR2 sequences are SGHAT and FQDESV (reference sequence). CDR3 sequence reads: CASLERRGTEAFF. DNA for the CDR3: TGTGCCAGCCTCGAGCGTAGGGGCACTGAAGCTTTCTTT.

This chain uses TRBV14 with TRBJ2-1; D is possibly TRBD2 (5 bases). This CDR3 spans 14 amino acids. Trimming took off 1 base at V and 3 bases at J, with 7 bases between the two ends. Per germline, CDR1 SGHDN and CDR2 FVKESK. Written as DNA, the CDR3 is TGTGCCAGCAGCCAAGCGGCGGGCTACAATGAGCAGTTCTTC. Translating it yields CASSQAAGYNEQFF.

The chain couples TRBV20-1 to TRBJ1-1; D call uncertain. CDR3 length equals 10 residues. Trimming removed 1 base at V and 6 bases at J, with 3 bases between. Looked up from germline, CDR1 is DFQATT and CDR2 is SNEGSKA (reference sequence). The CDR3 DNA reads TGCAGTGCTAGAGCCGCTGAAGCTTTCTTT. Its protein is CSARAAEAFF.

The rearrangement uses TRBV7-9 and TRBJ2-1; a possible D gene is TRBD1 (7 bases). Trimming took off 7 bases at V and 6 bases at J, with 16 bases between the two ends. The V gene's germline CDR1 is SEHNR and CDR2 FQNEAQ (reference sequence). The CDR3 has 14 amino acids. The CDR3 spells CASTSGGGPNEQFF. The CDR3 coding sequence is TGTGCCAGCACGAGCGGAGGGGGCCCCAATGAGCAGTTCTTC.

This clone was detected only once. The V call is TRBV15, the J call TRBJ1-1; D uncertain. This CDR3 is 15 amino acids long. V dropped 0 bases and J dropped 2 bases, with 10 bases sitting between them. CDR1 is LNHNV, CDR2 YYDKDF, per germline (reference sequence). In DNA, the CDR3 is TGTGCCACCAGCAGAGAGGTAGTTCACAACACTGAAGCTTTCTTT. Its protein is CATSREVVHNTEAFF.